The 3 T cell receptor beta chains listed next were all sequenced from one sample in a study of blood T cell repertoires in COVID-19. Profiling relied on immunoSEQ multiplex PCR, and the TCRdb table lists in-frame clones only, not all of them. The table lists around 280,000 clones, roughly 86% of them singletons. Specimen: peripheral blood. The receptors here all came from a woman aged 25 to 45 who had recovered from COVID-19.

V usage is TRBV15 and J usage is TRBJ2-1; 9 bases are shared with TRBD2. The CDR3 has 15 residues. Germline CDR1 LNHNV, CDR2 YYDKDF (reference sequence). After removal of 4 bases from V and 4 bases from J, the junction contained 5 bases not matched to a gene. CDR3: CATSTTSGRYNEQFF. In DNA form, the CDR3 reads TGTGCCACCAGCACAACTAGCGGGCGATACAATGAGCAGTTCTTC.

The chain employs TRBV2 and TRBJ1-5; TRBD1 matches at 7 bases. CDR3 length: 14 amino acids. Germline V gives CDR1 SNHLY, CDR2 FYNNEI. J gave up 7 bases and V 6 bases, and 9 bases lay outside the gene matches. The CDR3 region is CASRDTGERQPQHF. In nucleotides, the CDR3 is TGTGCCAGCAGGGACACAGGGGAACGGCAGCCCCAGCATTTT.

V and J are TRBV21-1 and TRBJ2-7; the table assigns TRBD2, which was not confirmed against the DNA. TRBV21-1 is a listed pseudogene. The CDR3 extends over 18 amino acids. CDR3 DNA: TGTGCCAGCAGCAAAGAGGGTCAGACTAGCGGGCGCCTCTACGAGCAGTACTTC. Translated: CASSKEGQTSGRLYEQYF.